Following are 20 T cell receptor beta chains from one sample sequenced in a study of T cells in Graves' hyperthyroidism and ophthalmopathy. Amplification yielded TCR beta CDR3 regions, with RNA transcripts as the source. First-round RT-PCR with HTBI primers amplified the TCR CDR3 region. In TCRdb, the multiplex PCR reads were re-called with MiXCR into one record per CDR3 protein. Of around 520,000 distinct CDR3 sequences in the sample, approximately 25% are singletons; the top ten hold about 11%. The sequencing sample was made of blood. These receptors were collected from a woman in her thirties with Graves' ophthalmopathy.

This clonotype has a handful of counts. The chain joins TRBV6-5 to TRBJ2-5; 8 nucleotides match TRBD2. With 2 bases clipped from V and 7 bases from J, the junction kept 9 bases outside the gene matches. The CDR3 extends over 15 amino acids. Germline CDR1 reads MNHEY; CDR2 reads SVGAGI. Here the CDR3 reads CASSYDPGAGGTQYF. For the CDR3, the DNA is TGTGCCAGCAGTTACGATCCGGGGGCGGGGGGGACCCAGTACTTC.

This clonotype has ten or more counts. The chain joins TRBV14 to TRBJ2-5; 15 nucleotides line up with TRBD2. The ends lost 4 bases at V and 3 bases at J; junction bases unmatched: 3. Germline assignment: CDR1 SGHDN and CDR2 FVKESK. The CDR3 runs to 16 residues. CDR3 loop: CASSLRTSGGEETQYF. The CDR3 nucleotides are TGTGCCAGCAGCCTTCGGACTAGCGGGGGGGAAGAGACCCAGTACTTC. The full variable domain, its missing parts supplied by reference TRBV14 and TRBJ2-5, is EAGVTQFPSHSVIEKGQTVTLRCDPISGHDNLYWYRRVMGKEIKFLLHFVKESKQDESGMPNNRFLAERTGGTYSTLKVQPAELEDSGVYFCASSLRTSGGEETQYFGPGTRLLVL.

The chain has TRBV13 and TRBJ2-7, with unresolved D. V shed 5 bases and J shed 6 bases, with 5 bases lying between them. Germline V gives CDR1 PRHDT, CDR2 FYEKMQ (reference sequence). This CDR3 spans 10 amino acids. The CDR3 DNA is TGTGCCAGCAGCGGTAGCGAGCAGTACTTC. This codes for CASSGSEQYF.

This clonotype was counted at least ten times. The genes are TRBV5-1 and TRBJ2-5, with 7 nucleotides matching TRBD1. This CDR3 spans 14 amino acids. The trim removed 3 bases at V and 2 bases at J, leaving 4 bases unmatched. The germline V gene encodes CDR1 SGHRS and CDR2 YFSETQ. CDR3 nucleotide sequence: TGCGCCAGCAGCTCCCAACAGGGGCAAGAGACCCAGTACTTC. As protein: CASSSQQGQETQYF.

This clonotype was found a few times. The V gene is TRBV28, the J gene TRBJ1-2; 7 bases are shared with TRBD1. The ends lost 4 bases at V and 0 bases at J; junction bases unmatched: 5. This CDR3 region has 15 residues. Germline V gene lookup returns CDR1 MDHEN and CDR2 SYDVKM. CDR3 loop: CASSSQGQANYGYTF. The CDR3 coding sequence is TGTGCCAGCAGTTCACAGGGGCAAGCTAACTATGGCTACACCTTC.

This clonotype was counted at least ten times. The rearrangement links TRBV9 to TRBJ1-2; D is unclear. In germline, CDR1 is SGDLS, CDR2 YYNGEE. The V end lost 1 base, the J end lost 8 bases, and 12 bases lay between the germline ends. The CDR3 is 13 residues long. This CDR3 reads CASSVTEDGGYTF. For the CDR3, the DNA is TGTGCCAGCAGCGTAACGGAGGACGGCGGCTACACCTTC. Variable domain in full (rest from reference TRBV9 and TRBJ1-2): DSGVTQTPKHLITATGQRVTLRCSPRSGDLSVYWYQQSLDQGLQFLIQYYNGEERAKGNILERFSAQQFPDLHSELNLSSLELGDSALYFCASSVTEDGGYTFGSGTRLTVV.

The chain is built from TRBV12-3 or TRBV12-4 and TRBJ1-5; 11 bases are a match to TRBD1. The CDR3 totals 14 residues. V trimming: 7 bases; J trimming: 6 bases; junction bases outside the gene matches: 5. The CDR3 sequence is CASTNGQGAQPQHF. The CDR3 DNA is TGTGCCAGCACCAACGGACAGGGGGCTCAGCCCCAGCATTTT.

This clonotype was recorded at least ten times. The chain uses TRBV7-9 and TRBJ1-1, with D hard to call. V lost 4 bases to trimming and J lost 5 bases, with 11 bases between them. The germline V gene has CDR1 SEHNR and CDR2 FQNEAQ (reference sequence). The CDR3 is 13 amino acids. CDR3 loop: CASSYQVGTEAFF. In DNA form, the CDR3 reads TGTGCCAGCAGCTACCAAGTCGGGACTGAAGCTTTCTTT. The whole variable domain, filled in from reference TRBV7-9 and TRBJ1-1, reads DTGVSQNPRHKITKRGQNVTFRCDPISEHNRLYWYRQTLGQGPEFLTYFQNEAQLEKSRLLSDRFSAERPKGSFSTLEIQRTEQGDSAMYLCASSYQVGTEAFFGQGTRLTVV.

CDR3 in DNA: TGTGCCACCAGCAGGCCCCCGGTCGGCCAAGAGACCCAGTACTTC. Protein product: CATSRPPVGQETQYF. The chain combines TRBV15 with TRBJ2-5; D unclear. V lost 3 bases, J lost 1 base, and 12 bases lay in between. Per germline, CDR1 LNHNV and CDR2 YYDKDF (reference sequence). The CDR3 sequence is 15 residues long.

In regard to this clonotype: A read error is likely, as this CDR3 ends without the conserved phenylalanine or tryptophan. No DNA is shown, since the ends of the CDR3 on it are uncertain; the CDR3 is the one TCRdb lists. V gene TRBV4-1 combines with J gene TRBJ2-7; TRBD2 is taken as the D call from the table, unchecked against the DNA. Including both end residues, the CDR3 is 10 amino acids long. The germline V gene has CDR1 MGHRA and CDR2 YSYEKL. This chain's CDR3 is CASSPRTSHI.

This clonotype was seen at least ten times. The chain is built from TRBV7-2 and TRBJ1-5; no clear D gene. Trimming took 1 base from V and 4 from J, leaving 11 bases between them. This CDR3 is built from 15 residues. Looked up from germline, CDR1 is SGHTA and CDR2 is FQGNSA. CDR3 loop: CASSLVSGENQPQHF. The CDR3 coding sequence is TGTGCCAGCAGCTTAGTTAGTGGGGAGAATCAGCCCCAGCATTTT. Drawing the rest from reference TRBV7-2 and TRBJ1-5, the complete variable domain is GAGVSQSPSNKVTEKGKDVELRCDPISGHTALYWYRQSLGQGLEFLIYFQGNSAPDKSGLPSDRFSAERTGGSVSTLTIQRTQQEDSAVYLCASSLVSGENQPQHFGDGTRLSIL.

This clonotype has at least ten counts. This chain links TRBV20-1 with TRBJ1-2, with 7 bases fitting TRBD1. V shed 6 bases and J 3 bases; nucleotides not matched to a gene: 4. Germline CDR1 and CDR2: DFQATT and SNEGSKA (reference sequence). This CDR3 has 12 amino acids. The CDR3 reads CSAGGGYYGYTF. The CDR3 DNA is TGCAGTGCAGGAGGGGGCTACTATGGCTACACCTTC.

The chain carries TRBV6-2 or TRBV6-3 and TRBJ1-2, with D possibly matching TRBD1 (5 bases). This CDR3 has 13 residues. Germline CDR1 is MNHEY and CDR2 is SVGEGT. V lost 8 bases and J lost 3, with 13 bases in between. CDR3 in amino acids: CASVRGADYGYTF. The CDR3 bases are TGTGCCAGCGTCCGCGGGGCGGACTATGGCTACACCTTC.

The genes are TRBV9 and TRBJ1-1; D unresolved. V was shortened by 4 bases and J by 4 bases, with 14 bases between the two germline ends. The germline V gene has CDR1 SGDLS and CDR2 YYNGEE. The CDR3 is 14 amino acids. CDR3 sequence reads: CASSHAPSGTEAFF. The CDR3 region has the DNA TGTGCCAGCAGCCACGCCCCGAGCGGCACTGAAGCTTTCTTT.

This clonotype was detected many times. This chain links TRBV6-2 or TRBV6-3 with TRBJ2-7; D gene uncertain. The CDR3 has 13 residues. Between the trimmed V and J ends, which lost 7 bases and 3 bases, there was a span of 13 bases. CDR1 and CDR2 from the germline V gene are MNHEY and SVGEGT. CDR3 sequence reads: CASTRAGGYEQYF. The CDR3, as DNA: TGTGCCAGCACTAGAGCAGGCGGCTACGAGCAGTACTTC.

This clonotype showed up many times. The chain couples TRBV15 to TRBJ2-7, with D maybe TRBD2 (6 bases). Trimming cost V 4 bases and J 2 bases, with 9 bases left between them. From germline, CDR1 is LNHNV and CDR2 YYDKDF (reference sequence). The CDR3 has 13 amino acids. CDR3 nucleotide sequence: TGTGCCACCAGCATCGGGGGAGCCTACGAGCAGTACTTC. Protein sequence: CATSIGGAYEQYF.

This rearrangement joins TRBV20-1 to TRBJ2-7; D is unresolved. CDR3 length: 11 residues. Germline values: CDR1 DFQATT, CDR2 SNEGSKA (reference sequence). Between the trimmed V and J ends, which lost 2 bases and 4 bases, there was a span of 6 bases. CDR3 sequence reads: CSARRLYEQYF. The DNA for the CDR3 is TGCAGTGCTAGAAGACTGTACGAGCAGTACTTC.

In this sample, this clonotype turned up many times. The CDR3 nucleotides are TGTGCCAGCAGTTTGACAGACAGTTCCTATAATTCACCCCTCCACTTT. Translated, it gives CASSLTDSSYNSPLHF. The V gene is TRBV28, the J gene TRBJ1-6, with a possible D match to TRBD1 (5 bases). The germline V gene encodes CDR1 MDHEN and CDR2 SYDVKM. The CDR3 is 16 amino acids. The germline V and J ends were trimmed by 3 bases and 1 base, with 10 bases remaining between them.

V is TRBV20-1 and J is TRBJ2-7, with 12 bases lining up with TRBD2. The V and J ends lost 2 bases and 3 bases, in that order; junction bases with no gene match: 5. Germline V gene data show CDR1 as DFQATT and CDR2 as SNEGSKA (reference sequence). This CDR3 is built from 15 residues. The CDR3 DNA is TGCAGTGCTAGACTTCGGACTAGCGGGAACTACGAGCAGTACTTC. Amino acid sequence: CSARLRTSGNYEQYF.

The count of this clonotype is one. The chain couples TRBV6-5 to TRBJ2-7; tentatively, D is TRBD1 (5 bases). The CDR3 loop spans 12 amino acids. In germline, CDR1 is MNHEY, CDR2 SVGAGI. The germline V and J ends were trimmed by 4 bases and 11 bases, with 15 bases remaining between them. The CDR3 DNA sequence: TGTGCCAGCAGTTTAACCCAGGGTTTGGAGTACTTC. Its protein is CASSLTQGLEYF.